The 14 T cell receptor beta chains listed next were all sequenced from one sample in a study of blood T cell repertoires in COVID-19. TCRdb's copy holds only in-frame clones and misses some; the assay was immunoSEQ multiplex PCR. The sample holds roughly 250,000 clones, approximately 90% seen once. The source material was peripheral blood. The source of these receptors is a man younger than 40 with acute or convalescent COVID-19.

The chain has TRBV29-1 and TRBJ1-5, with TRBD1 as a possible D gene (5 bases). CDR3 length: 14 amino acids. The V gene lost 6 bases and the J gene lost 0 bases, with 12 bases spanning the gap. Per germline, CDR1 SQVTM and CDR2 ANQGSEA. The CDR3 loop is CSVGMGHSNQPQHF. The CDR3 coding sequence is TGCAGCGTGGGGATGGGGCATAGCAATCAGCCCCAGCATTTT.

This chain uses TRBV4-1 with TRBJ1-2; 7 nucleotides match TRBD1. V trimming: 4 bases; J trimming: 7 bases; junction bases outside the gene matches: 6. Germline V gene sequence: CDR1 MGHRA, CDR2 YSYEKL. This CDR3 is built from 13 residues. CDR3 loop: CASSLDRAGGYTF. The CDR3, as DNA: TGCGCCAGCAGCCTCGACAGGGCGGGTGGCTACACCTTC.

The chain recombines TRBV5-6 with TRBJ1-6; TRBD1 aligns across 8 bases. CDR3 length equals 15 residues. Germline values: CDR1 SGHDT, CDR2 YYEEEE. Unmatched junction bases numbered 9, after V lost 4 bases and J lost 9 bases. The CDR3 DNA sequence: TGTGCCAGCAGCCCCTCCGTGACAGGGGTTTCACCCCTCCACTTT. Translated, it gives CASSPSVTGVSPLHF.

The chain joins TRBV6-5 to TRBJ1-3; TRBD1 aligns across 8 bases. The germline V gene encodes CDR1 MNHEY and CDR2 SVGAGI. With 8 bases clipped from V and 1 base from J, the junction kept 7 bases outside the gene matches. The length of the CDR3 is 15 residues. The CDR3 loop is CASGQGSASGNTIYF. CDR3 nucleotides: TGTGCCAGCGGACAGGGTTCGGCGTCTGGAAACACCATATATTTT.

J is TRBJ2-5 and V is TRBV5-1; 8 nucleotides agree with TRBD2. The germline CDR1 and CDR2 sequences are SGHRS and YFSETQ. V was pared by 4 bases and J by 5 bases, with 13 bases of the junction left unmatched. This CDR3 contains 16 residues. This CDR3 is CASSPVSREAGETQYF. CDR3 DNA sequence: TGCGCCAGCAGCCCCGTATCGCGGGAGGCCGGTGAGACCCAGTACTTC. The entire variable domain, with the rest obtained from reference TRBV5-1 and TRBJ2-5, is as follows: KAGVTQTPRYLIKTRGQQVTLSCSPISGHRSVSWYQQTPGQGLQFLFEYFSETQRNKGNFPGRFSGRQFSNSRSEMNVSTLELGDSALYLCASSPVSREAGETQYFGPGTRLLVL.

CDR3 loop: CASSLSGSGPSYEQYF. The CDR3 nucleotides read TGTGCCAGCAGTTTATCGGGGTCAGGGCCATCCTACGAGCAGTACTTC. The genes are TRBV27 and TRBJ2-7; maybe TRBD1 (5 bases). The CDR3 length is 16 residues. Germline V gene lookup returns CDR1 MNHEY and CDR2 SMNVEV (reference sequence). Trimming pared 0 bases from V and 1 base from J, leaving 13 bases between.

V is TRBV5-1 and J is TRBJ2-1, with D possibly being TRBD2 (6 bases). Germline V gene lookup returns CDR1 SGHRS and CDR2 YFSETQ. This CDR3 is 12 amino acids long. The germline V and J ends were trimmed by 1 base and 8 bases, with 7 bases remaining between them. The CDR3 spells CASSLRGDEQFF. Here the CDR3 DNA reads TGCGCCAGCAGCTTGCGCGGGGATGAGCAGTTCTTC.

The V call is TRBV21-1, the J call TRBJ2-7; the table calls TRBD2, which could not be checked here. TRBV21-1 is a recognized pseudogene. This CDR3 contains 15 residues. For the CDR3, the DNA is TGTGCCAGCAGCAGGAGGATTCGGGACTTTTACGAGCAGTACTTC. Translating it yields CASSRRIRDFYEQYF.

In its sample, this clone was seen a few times. The genes are TRBV7-8 and TRBJ2-3; no clear D. Per germline, CDR1 SGHVS and CDR2 FQNEAQ. The CDR3 runs 15 residues. Trimming removed 5 bases from V and 2 bases from J, with 14 bases in between. CDR3 nucleotides: TGTGCCAGCAGCGCGGTGGAAACCTACACAGATACGCAGTATTTT. It specifies CASSAVETYTDTQYF.

V and J are TRBV28 and TRBJ1-5; tentative D call: TRBD1 (6 bases). Germline lookup yields CDR1 MDHEN and CDR2 SYDVKM. This CDR3 region has 15 residues. V lost 6 bases and J lost 1, with 13 bases in between. The CDR3 region is CASRGQRQSNQPQHF. In DNA form, the CDR3 reads TGTGCCAGCAGAGGACAGAGGCAAAGCAATCAGCCCCAGCATTTT. The full variable domain, with the rest looked up from reference TRBV28 and TRBJ1-5, is DVKVTQSSRYLVKRTGEKVFLECVQDMDHENMFWYRQDPGLGLRLIYFSYDVKMKEKGDIPEGYSVSREKKERFSLILESASTNQTSMYLCASRGQRQSNQPQHFGDGTRLSIL.

J is TRBJ1-1 and V is TRBV30; 8 bases map to TRBD1. CDR1 is GTSNPN, CDR2 SVGIG, per germline (reference sequence). CDR3 length: 15 amino acids. J lost 5 bases, V lost 1 base, and 9 bases had no gene match. CDR3 DNA sequence: TGTGCCTGGAGTGACACCGACAGGGGAGGAACTGAAGCTTTCTTT. Its protein product is CAWSDTDRGGTEAFF.

The gene calls are TRBV7-3 and TRBJ2-3, with D tentatively TRBD1 (6 bases). With 6 bases removed from V and 2 bases from J, the gap between germline ends came to 12 bases. The CDR3 has 14 amino acids. Per the germline V gene, CDR1 is SGHTA and CDR2 is FQGTGA. The CDR3 loop reads CASSRDRYTDTQYF. DNA for the CDR3: TGTGCCAGCAGTAGAGACAGGTACACAGATACGCAGTATTTT.

V gene TRBV5-1 combines with J gene TRBJ2-1; 8 nucleotides align to TRBD2. CDR3 length: 14 residues. J gave up 2 bases and V 6 bases, and 4 bases lay outside the gene matches. Germline CDR1 SGHRS, CDR2 YFSETQ. The CDR3 DNA follows: TGCGCCAGCACAACTAGCGGAGCCTACAATGAGCAGTTCTTC. Its translation is CASTTSGAYNEQFF.

The chain uses TRBV30 and TRBJ1-1; perhaps TRBD1 as D (6 bases). The CDR3 totals 12 residues. CDR1 GTSNPN and CDR2 SVGIG come from the germline V gene (reference sequence). The ends were cut back, 4 bases at V and 7 bases at J, with 13 bases in the middle. For the CDR3, the DNA is TGTGCCTGGACCAGGGGAACCTTTGAAGCTTTCTTT. Its translation: CAWTRGTFEAFF.